This T cell receptor beta chain comes out of a study of blood T cell repertoires in COVID-19. The CDR3 totals 18 residues. Trimming shortened V by 5 bases and J by 3 bases, and 26 bases separated the two germline ends. CDR1 and CDR2 (germline): MNHEY, SVGEGT. Generated by immunoSEQ multiplex PCR, the TCRdb table keeps only in-frame clones and is missing some. Of hundreds of thousands of clones in the sample, 70% to 90% were seen once. The sequencing sample was made of PBMCs or T cells enriched from blood (not recorded which). The chain carries TRBV6-2 or TRBV6-3 and TRBJ2-7; TRBD1 might be the D (6 bases). This receptor was obtained from a man aged 25-40 years who had recovered from COVID-19. The CDR3 is CASSLSGNRASTFYEQYF. The CDR3 bases are TGTGCCAGCAGTCTGAGTGGGAACAGGGCCAGTACTTTCTACGAGCAGTACTTC.